This entry concerns a single T cell receptor beta chain. Its antigen is undetermined. The length of the CDR3 is 16 residues. After removal of 3 bases from V and 5 bases from J, the junction contained 5 bases not matched to a gene. This sample is drawn from a study of CD8 T cells in ankylosing spondylitis. It was by quantitative 5'-RACE with molecular barcodes that TCR beta libraries were made. TCRdb passed the 5' RACE reads through MiXCR, listing each CDR3 protein once. The table lists under 450,000 distinct CDR3 sequences, 20% of them singletons. Study results and caveats: It appeared that ankylosing spondylitis blood was characterized by a TCR beta motif of under ten highly homologous variants. The disease-linked clones had a CD8+ phenotype and low blood frequencies. The clones that were linked to disease were reported to be significantly enriched in matched synovial fluid samples from ankylosing spondylitis patients.

The receptor comes from a male donor with ankylosing spondylitis or in good health (not recorded which). The chain recombines TRBV12-3 or TRBV12-4 with TRBJ2-2; 11 nucleotides align to TRBD2. The specimen was blood, either unsorted or a sorted T cell fraction (not recorded which). CDR3 in amino acids: CASSFSGGGRTGELFF. Here the CDR3 DNA reads TGTGCCAGCAGTTTTAGCGGGGGGGGACGTACCGGGGAGCTGTTTTTT.